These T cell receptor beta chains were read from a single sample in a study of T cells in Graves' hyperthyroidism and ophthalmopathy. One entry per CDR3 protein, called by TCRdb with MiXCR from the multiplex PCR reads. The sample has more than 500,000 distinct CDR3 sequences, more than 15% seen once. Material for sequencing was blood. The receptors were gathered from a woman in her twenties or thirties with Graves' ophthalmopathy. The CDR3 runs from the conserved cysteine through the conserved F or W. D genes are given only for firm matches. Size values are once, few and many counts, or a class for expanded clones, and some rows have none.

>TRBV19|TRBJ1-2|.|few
CASSMSYRDGSGYTF
TGTGCCAGTAGTATGTCGTACAGGGACGGGTCTGGCTACACCTTC
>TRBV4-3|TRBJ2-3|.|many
CASSQVLGHSTDTQYF
TGCGCCAGCAGCCAAGTGTTGGGACATAGCACAGATACGCAGTATTTT
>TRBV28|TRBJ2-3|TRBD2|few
CASSYREGLAGTFKNTQYF
TGTGCCAGCAGTTACAGGGAGGGACTAGCGGGAACCTTTAAGAATACGCAGTATTTT
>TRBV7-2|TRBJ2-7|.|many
CASSLTGGQFSYEQYF
TGTGCCAGCAGCTTGACCGGGGGCCAGTTCTCCTACGAGCAGTACTTC
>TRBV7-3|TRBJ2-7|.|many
CASSRLDSSYEQYF
TGTGCCAGCAGCCGCTTGGACAGCTCCTACGAGCAGTACTTC
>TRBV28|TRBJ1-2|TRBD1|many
CASSLDLVRGDYGYTF
TGTGCCAGCAGTTTAGATCTAGTCAGGGGGGACTATGGCTACACCTTC
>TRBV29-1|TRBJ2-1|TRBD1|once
CSVEDPETGAWEQFF
TGCAGCGTTGAAGATCCTGAGACAGGGGCGTGGGAGCAGTTCTTC
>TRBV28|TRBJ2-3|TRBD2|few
CASSSPGLAGGFTSTDTQYF
TGTGCCAGCAGTTCTCCGGGACTAGCGGGAGGCTTTACTAGCACAGATACGCAGTATTTT
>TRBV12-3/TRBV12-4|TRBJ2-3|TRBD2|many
CASSTRTSGVTDTQYF
TGTGCCAGCAGTACGCGGACTAGCGGGGTCACAGATACGCAGTATTTT
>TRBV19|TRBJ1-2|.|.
CASSIDGESANYGYTF
TGTGCCAGTAGTATAGACGGCGAATCGGCTAACTATGGCTACACCTTC
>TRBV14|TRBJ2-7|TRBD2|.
CASSRPAVGEGEQYF
TGTGCCAGCAGCCGGCCCGCCGTGGGGGAGGGCGAGCAGTACTTC
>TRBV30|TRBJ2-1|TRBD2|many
CACVFISGSLSEQFF
TGTGCCTGCGTATTCATTAGCGGGAGTCTTAGTGAGCAGTTCTTC
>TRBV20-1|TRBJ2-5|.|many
CSARDGGSRETQYF
TGCAGTGCTAGAGACGGAGGGAGCCGGGAGACCCAGTACTTC
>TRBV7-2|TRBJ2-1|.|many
CASSLLGTENEQFF
TGTGCCAGCAGCTTGTTGGGGACGGAGAATGAGCAGTTCTTC
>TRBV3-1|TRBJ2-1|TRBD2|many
CASSQDIAGGNMDEQFF
TGTGCCAGCAGCCAAGACATAGCGGGAGGGAATATGGATGAGCAGTTCTTC
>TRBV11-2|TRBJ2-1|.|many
CASTDLGIGEQFF
TGTGCCAGCACCGACCTAGGAATTGGTGAGCAGTTCTTC
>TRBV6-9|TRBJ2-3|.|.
CASSYVGAGTDTQYF
TGTGCCAGCAGTTACGTTGGGGCTGGGACAGATACGCAGTATTTT
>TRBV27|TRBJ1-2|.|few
CVSSLRGANYGYTF
TGTGTCAGCAGTTTAAGGGGCGCTAACTATGGCTACACCTTC
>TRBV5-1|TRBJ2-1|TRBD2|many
CASSLEVAGGYNEQFF
TGCGCCAGCAGCTTGGAAGTAGCGGGAGGGTACAATGAGCAGTTCTTC
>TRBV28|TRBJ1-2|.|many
CASSSGRSFGYTF
TGTGCCAGCAGTTCCGGTAGGAGCTTTGGCTACACCTTC
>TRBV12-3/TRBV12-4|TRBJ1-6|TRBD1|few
CASSKTGGGNSPLHF
TGTGCCAGCAGTAAGACAGGGGGCGGCAATTCACCCCTCCACTTT
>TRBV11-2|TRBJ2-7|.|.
CASSLVGGYEEYF
TGTGCCAGCAGCTTAGTTGGCGGGTACGAGGAGTACTTC
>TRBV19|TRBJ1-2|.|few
CATHGTLENYGYTF
TGTGCCACCCACGGGACACTCGAAAACTATGGCTACACCTTC
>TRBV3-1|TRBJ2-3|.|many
CASSERPAFSTDTQYF
TGTGCCAGCAGCGAGAGACCGGCGTTTAGCACAGATACGCAGTATTTT
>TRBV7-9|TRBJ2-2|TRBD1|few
CASSSLTGMGTGELFF
TGTGCCAGCAGCTCACTGACAGGGATGGGCACCGGGGAGCTGTTTTTT
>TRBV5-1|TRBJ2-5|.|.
CASRAGARETQYF
TGCGCCAGCAGGGCAGGGGCAAGGGAGACCCAGTACTTC
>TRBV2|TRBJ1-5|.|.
CASKRETSNQPQHF
TGTGCCAGCAAACGGGAGACTAGCAATCAGCCCCAGCATTTT
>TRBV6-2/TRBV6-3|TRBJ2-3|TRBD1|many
CASSYSQGEGAADTQYF
TGTGCCAGCAGTTACTCGCAAGGAGAGGGGGCGGCAGATACGCAGTATTTT
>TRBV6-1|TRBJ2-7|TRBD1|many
CASSVETGGHEQYF
TGTGCCAGCAGTGTGGAGACAGGGGGCCACGAGCAGTACTTC
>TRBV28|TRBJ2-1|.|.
CASSDILVVQFF
TGTGCCAGCAGTGACATTCTAGTAGTGCAGTTCTTC
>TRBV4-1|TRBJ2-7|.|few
CASSQGVGEFYEQYF
TGCGCCAGCAGCCAAGGAGTGGGAGAATTCTACGAGCAGTACTTC
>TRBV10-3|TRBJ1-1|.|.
CAISESKGGNTEAFF
TGTGCCATCAGTGAGTCGAAGGGGGGAAACACTGAAGCTTTCTTT
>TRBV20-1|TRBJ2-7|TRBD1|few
CSAGNRGINYEQYF
TGCAGTGCTGGAAACAGGGGAATTAACTACGAGCAGTACTTC
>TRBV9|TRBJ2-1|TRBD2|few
CASSVVLAGMHEQFF
TGTGCCAGCAGCGTAGTACTAGCGGGAATGCATGAGCAGTTCTTC
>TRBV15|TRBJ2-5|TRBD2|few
CATSVARELQETQYF
TGTGCCACCAGCGTGGCGCGGGAGTTACAAGAGACCCAGTACTTC
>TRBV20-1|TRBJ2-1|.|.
CSARARGGGYNEQFF
TGCAGTGCTAGAGCCAGGGGAGGGGGTTACAATGAGCAGTTCTTC
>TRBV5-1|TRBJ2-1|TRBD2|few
CASSFMRLAGDGVEQFF
TGCGCCAGCAGCTTTATGCGACTAGCGGGAGATGGGGTTGAGCAGTTCTTC
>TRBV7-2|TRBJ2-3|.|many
CASSFSPPDTQYF
TGTGCCAGCAGCTTCTCCCCCCCAGATACGCAGTATTTT
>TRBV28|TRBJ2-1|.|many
CASSSYRVLQRARNEQFF
TGTGCCAGCAGTTCGTACCGGGTTCTCCAGAGGGCCCGAAATGAGCAGTTCTTC
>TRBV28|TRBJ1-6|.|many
CASSLEGRGNSPLHF
TGTGCCAGCAGTTTAGAGGGCAGGGGAAATTCACCCCTCCACTTT
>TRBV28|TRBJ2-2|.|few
CASSLVRGQSTGELFF
TGTGCCAGCAGTTTAGTCAGGGGTCAGTCTACCGGGGAGCTGTTTTTT
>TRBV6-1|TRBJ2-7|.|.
CASSKRPGKNYEQYF
TGTGCCAGCAGTAAACGACCGGGAAAGAACTACGAGCAGTACTTC
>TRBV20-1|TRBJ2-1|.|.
CSLSAVGFEQFF
TGCAGCCTCTCAGCGGTCGGGTTTGAGCAGTTCTTC
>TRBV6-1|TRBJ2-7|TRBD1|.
CASSEVWTGGFYEQYF
TGTGCCAGCAGTGAAGTTTGGACAGGGGGTTTCTACGAGCAGTACTTC
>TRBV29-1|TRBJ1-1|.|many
CSVEGTLATEAFF
TGCAGCGTCGAAGGGACTTTAGCTACTGAAGCTTTCTTT
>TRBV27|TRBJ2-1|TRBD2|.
CASSGLAGGNINEQFF
TGTGCCAGCTCGGGACTAGCGGGAGGGAATATAAATGAGCAGTTCTTC
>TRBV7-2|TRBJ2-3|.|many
CASSPYLRVVGTDTQYF
TGTGCCAGCAGTCCGTATCTCAGGGTTGTCGGGACAGATACGCAGTATTTT
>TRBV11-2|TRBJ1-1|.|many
CASTLGGGLNTEAFF
TGTGCCAGCACTCTCGGAGGGGGGCTCAACACTGAAGCTTTCTTT
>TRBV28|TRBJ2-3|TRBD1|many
CATSPGGFTDTQYF
TGTGCCACAAGCCCAGGGGGCTTCACAGATACGCAGTATTTT
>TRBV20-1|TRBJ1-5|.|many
CSARGSGPQHF
TGCAGTGCTAGAGGATCGGGGCCCCAGCATTTT
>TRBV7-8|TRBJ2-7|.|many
CASSSSGFLSYEQYF
TGTGCCAGCAGCTCGTCCGGGTTCCTCTCCTACGAGCAGTACTTC
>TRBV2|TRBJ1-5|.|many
CASSEDQRSNQPQHF
TGTGCCAGCAGTGAAGACCAAAGGAGCAATCAGCCCCAGCATTTT
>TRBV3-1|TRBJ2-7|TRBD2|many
CASSQEGLAGAYEQYF
TGTGCCAGCAGCCAAGAGGGACTAGCGGGAGCCTACGAGCAGTACTTC
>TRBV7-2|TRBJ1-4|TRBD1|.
CASSRDREGEKLFF
TGTGCCAGCAGCAGAGACAGGGAGGGAGAAAAACTGTTTTTT
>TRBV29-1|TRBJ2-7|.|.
CSVEERDGSYEQYF
TGCAGCGTTGAAGAGCGGGACGGATCCTACGAGCAGTACTTC
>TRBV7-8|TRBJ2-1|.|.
CASSSQTRSLGYEQFF
TGTGCCAGCAGCTCACAGACGAGGTCCCTCGGGTATGAGCAGTTCTTC
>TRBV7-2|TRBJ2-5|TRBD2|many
CASRGTSLETQYF
TGTGCCAGCAGAGGGACTAGCTTAGAGACCCAGTACTTC